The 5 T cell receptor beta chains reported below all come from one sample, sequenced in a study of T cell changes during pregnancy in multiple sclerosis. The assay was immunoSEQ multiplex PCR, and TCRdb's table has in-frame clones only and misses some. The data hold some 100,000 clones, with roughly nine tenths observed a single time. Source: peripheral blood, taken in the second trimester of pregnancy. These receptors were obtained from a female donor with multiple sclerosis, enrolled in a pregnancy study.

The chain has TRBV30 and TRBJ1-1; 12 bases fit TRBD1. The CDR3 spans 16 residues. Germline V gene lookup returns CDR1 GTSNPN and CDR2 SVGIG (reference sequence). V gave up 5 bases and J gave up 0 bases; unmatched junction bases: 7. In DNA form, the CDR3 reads TGTGCCTGGCACCGGGACAGGGGGCGTGTGAACACTGAAGCTTTCTTT. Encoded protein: CAWHRDRGRVNTEAFF.

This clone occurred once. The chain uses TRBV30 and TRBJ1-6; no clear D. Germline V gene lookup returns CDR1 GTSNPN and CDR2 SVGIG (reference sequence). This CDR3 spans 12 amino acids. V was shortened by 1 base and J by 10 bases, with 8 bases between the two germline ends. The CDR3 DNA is TGTGCCTGGAGTGGACAATTCTCACCCCTCCACTTT. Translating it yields CAWSGQFSPLHF.

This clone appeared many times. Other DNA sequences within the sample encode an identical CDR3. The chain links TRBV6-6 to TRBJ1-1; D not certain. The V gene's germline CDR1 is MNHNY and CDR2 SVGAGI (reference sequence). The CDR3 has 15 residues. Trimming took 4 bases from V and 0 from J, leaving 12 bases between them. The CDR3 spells CASSSPKTVNTEAFF. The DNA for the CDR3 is TGTGCCAGCAGTTCGCCCAAAACAGTGAACACTGAAGCTTTCTTT.

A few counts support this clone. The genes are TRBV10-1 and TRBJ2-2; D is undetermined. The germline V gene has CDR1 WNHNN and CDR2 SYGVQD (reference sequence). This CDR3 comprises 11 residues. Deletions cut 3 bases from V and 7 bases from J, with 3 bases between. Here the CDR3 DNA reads TGCGCCAGCAGTGACAGCGGGGAGCTGTTTTTT. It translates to CASSDSGELFF.

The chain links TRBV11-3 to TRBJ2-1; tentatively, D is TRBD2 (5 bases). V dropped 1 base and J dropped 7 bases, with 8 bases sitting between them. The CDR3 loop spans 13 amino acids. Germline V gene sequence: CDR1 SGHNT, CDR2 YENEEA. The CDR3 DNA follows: TGTGCCAGCAGCTTAGCTAGCATGAATGAGCAGTTCTTC. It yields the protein CASSLASMNEQFF.